This T cell receptor beta chain originates from a study of monozygotic twins with inflammatory bowel disease. No DNA is given; TCRdb re-called the 5' RACE reads and lists each CDR3 protein once. The sample has 80,000 or so distinct CDR3 sequences; the top ten hold around 6.8%. The length of the CDR3 is 15 residues. Germline CDR1 reads DFQATT; CDR2 reads SNEGSKA (reference sequence). The sequencing input was blood. The chain links TRBV20-1 to TRBJ2-1; TCRdb names TRBD1, which stays unverified in the absence of DNA. The sequence derives from a human donor with ulcerative colitis or Crohn's disease, or a healthy co-twin of an affected twin (not recorded which). This chain's CDR3 is CSARDEGRGYNEQFF.